This TCR beta chain originates from a study of cytomegalovirus exposure and HLA in healthy donors. General study points: Common viral pathogens seemed, in a later analysis, to connect with several of the most significant clusters. Several V segments, TRBV6-2 and TRBV6-3 among them, could not be told apart and were dropped. In a later analysis, HLA-C alleles had the fewest associated TCRs, DRB1 alleles the most.

V was shortened by 5 bases and J by 1 base, with 8 bases between the two germline ends. The CDR3 runs 13 residues. Germline values: CDR1 KGHSH, CDR2 LQKENI. Note on this clone: Its matching antigen is unknown.

The PCR made use of 60 Vbeta and 13 Jbeta primers. This table comes from immunoSEQ multiplex PCR, and its TCRdb copy is limited to in-frame clones, with some not included. The sample records 95,000 to 150,000 clones, around three fifths being singletons. The V gene is TRBV18, the J gene TRBJ1-1, with D uncertain. This TCR was sampled from a woman aged 40-49 years in good health and CMV-seropositive. The source material was PBMCs. The CDR3 here is CASSDGKNTEAFF. Here the CDR3 DNA reads TGTGCCAGCTCAGACGGGAAGAACACTGAAGCTTTCTTT.